The clone carrying this T cell receptor beta chain showed up just a few times. J was trimmed by 8 bases and V by 2 bases; bases with no gene match: 6. Germline loops: CDR1 MNHEY, CDR2 SVGEGT. There are 15 residues in the CDR3. Total RNA extraction produced at least 5.5 micrograms (per sample) for the study. The data were obtained in a study of blood T cells in healthy people across ages. Together with a sample-barcoded 5' primer, a J-beta primer mix was included in a second PCR lasting about 7 to 11 cycles. Each TCR beta cDNA got a 12-nucleotide random molecular identifier. No fewer than 3 million CDR3-containing paired-end reads came from each sample. TCRdb redid the calling of the 5' RACE reads with MiXCR, one entry per CDR3 protein. This sample has 540,000 or so distinct CDR3 sequences; around 50% occur once, and the top ten carry roughly 24%.

J is TRBJ2-1 and V is TRBV6-2 or TRBV6-3; 10 positions match TRBD2. The specimen was blood. The origin of this receptor is a man older than 75 in good health. CDR3 protein: CASSYGASGGDEQFF. The DNA of the CDR3 is TGTGCCAGCAGTTACGGGGCTAGCGGGGGTGATGAGCAGTTCTTC.